This passage covers 2 T cell receptor beta chains from one sample sequenced in a study of shared clonotypes between healthy human individuals. Using immunoSEQ multiplex PCR, the repertoire was profiled, and TCRdb retains in-frame clones only, with some absent. This repertoire shows approximately 500,000 clones, about 79% found once; its top ten account for under 15%. Sequenced input: PBMCs. These receptors originate from a woman aged 40 to 49 in good health. Some clones in this sample may be carry-over from other donors' samples.

The chain couples TRBV7-8 to TRBJ2-2, with D tentatively TRBD2 (6 bases). Trimming removed 2 bases from V and 1 base from J, with 14 bases in between. This CDR3 has 17 residues. Germline V gene data show CDR1 as SGHVS and CDR2 as FQNEAQ. DNA for the CDR3: TGTGCCAGCAGCTTAAGGGGCGGGGCAGGGAACACCGGGGAGCTGTTTTTT. This encodes CASSLRGGAGNTGELFF.

This chain links TRBV30 with TRBJ2-7, with a weak D call TRBD1 (5 bases). This CDR3 is 16 amino acids long. Germline CDR1 is GTSNPN and CDR2 is SVGIG (reference sequence). V was cut by 2 bases and J by 7 bases, with 24 bases left in between. The CDR3 region is CAWSRLQGKGYIEQYF. The DNA of the CDR3 is TGTGCCTGGAGTCGCCTCCAGGGAAAGGGCTACATTGAGCAGTACTTC.